This passage covers 14 T cell receptor beta chains from one sample sequenced in a study of post-analysis software for immune sequencing data. Whole-study findings and limits: About five TRBV segments occurring more often in patients than controls included TRBV5-6, TRBV5-1 and TRBV20-1.

The antigens for these receptors are not known. Presence of unique molecular identifiers characterized the TCR beta cDNA libraries. TCRdb itself ran the PCR reads through MiXCR, one entry per CDR3 protein. The table lists 400,000 to 500,000 distinct CDR3 sequences, 30% to 45% of them singletons, with about 7.6% in the top ten. Material: blood. All receptors come from a girl aged 2-15 years with multiple sclerosis.

As concerns this clonotype: This may arise from a read error, as a much more abundant clone is one base away. This chain links TRBV6-5 with TRBJ1-2; 10 bases match TRBD1. The CDR3 is 13 amino acids. Losses at the gene ends were 7 bases for V and 6 bases for J; bases not matched to a gene: 5. Germline V gene lookup returns CDR1 MNHEY and CDR2 SVGAGI. The CDR3 nucleotides read TGTGCCAGCATAGGGGACAGGGGCAATGGCTACACCTTC. This sequence encodes CASIGDRGNGYTF.

This clonotype was seen a few times. This chain joins TRBV29-1 and TRBJ1-1; TRBD1 aligns across 7 bases. Germline trimming cut 4 bases from V and 1 base from J; bases unmatched to any gene: 6. This CDR3 spans 14 amino acids. Germline assignment: CDR1 SQVTM and CDR2 ANQGSEA. Written as DNA, the CDR3 is TGCAGCGTTGTGTCCAGGGGGACGAACACTGAAGCTTTCTTT. This codes for CSVVSRGTNTEAFF.

The chain links TRBV24-1 to TRBJ2-3; 7 bases map to TRBD2. V gave up 1 base and J gave up 1 base; unmatched junction bases: 4. The CDR3 totals 16 residues. Germline-derived CDR1 and CDR2 are KGHDR and SFDVKD. The CDR3 nucleotides are TGTGCCACCAGTGATTTATCTAGCGGACGCACAGATACGCAGTATTTT. Translated, it gives CATSDLSSGRTDTQYF.

This clonotype was detected a few times. The rearrangement links TRBV12-3 or TRBV12-4 to TRBJ2-7, with a tentative D call TRBD1 (6 bases). CDR3 length: 14 residues. V was shortened by 3 bases and J by 3 bases, with 12 bases between the two germline ends. The CDR3 reads CASSFRPRGYEQYF. The CDR3 bases are TGTGCCAGCAGTTTCCGGCCCAGGGGCTACGAGCAGTACTTC.

J is TRBJ2-7 and V is TRBV5-1; 8 bases are shared with TRBD1. CDR1 is SGHRS and CDR2 is YFSETQ in the germline V gene. The CDR3 has 13 amino acids. With 5 bases clipped from V and 5 bases from J, the junction kept 6 bases outside the gene matches. CDR3: CASRWTGRNEQYF. In DNA form, the CDR3 reads TGCGCCAGCAGATGGACAGGGAGAAACGAGCAGTACTTC.

This clonotype came up a few times. The gene calls are TRBV20-1 and TRBJ1-1; TRBD1 matches at 9 bases. CDR3 length: 17 amino acids. V trimming: 1 base; J trimming: 5 bases; junction bases outside the gene matches: 14. Germline V gives CDR1 DFQATT, CDR2 SNEGSKA (reference sequence). CDR3 region: CSARGYNAGQGGTEAFF. The CDR3 DNA sequence: TGCAGTGCTAGAGGCTACAATGCGGGACAGGGTGGGACTGAAGCTTTCTTT.

The rearrangement joins TRBV5-1 to TRBJ1-1; unclear D gene. This CDR3 has 13 amino acids. Germline values: CDR1 SGHRS, CDR2 YFSETQ. V was cut by 3 bases and J by 2 bases, with 8 bases left in between. This CDR3 reads CASSSPPNTEAFF. CDR3 nucleotide sequence: TGCGCCAGCAGCTCCCCGCCTAACACTGAAGCTTTCTTT.

The CDR3, as DNA: TGTGCCAGCAGTTTGGGACTAGTAGTGGGATCTCTCGAGCAGTACTTC. Encoded protein: CASSLGLVVGSLEQYF. The chain couples TRBV12-3 or TRBV12-4 to TRBJ2-5, with 8 bases that match TRBD2. The last part of the DNA fits TRBJ2-7 better; the J call may be wrong. There are 16 residues in the CDR3.

This clonotype was recorded once. The chain links TRBV11-2 to TRBJ1-4; perhaps TRBD1 as D (6 bases). Trimming removed 1 base at V and 7 bases at J, with 16 bases between. CDR3 length: 16 amino acids. Germline CDR1 reads SGHAT; CDR2 reads FQNNGV. CDR3 coding DNA: TGTGCCAGCAGCTTAGTGAGGGGGAAATTTATTGAAAAACTGTTTTTT. This gives the protein CASSLVRGKFIEKLFF.

The chain carries TRBV28 and TRBJ2-3; 9 nucleotides line up with TRBD2. The J segment lost 3 bases and the V segment lost 3 bases, leaving 13 bases of the junction unmatched. The germline CDR1 and CDR2 sequences are MDHEN and SYDVKM. The CDR3 has 18 residues. Written as DNA, the CDR3 is TGTGCCAGCAGTTTGGGGGCCGGGCTAGCGGGAACAACAGATACGCAGTATTTT. Protein: CASSLGAGLAGTTDTQYF.

The CDR3, as DNA: TGTGCCAGCAGTTTAGGAGCGGGGGGGCTCCCAGATACGCAGTATTTT. It is translated as CASSLGAGGLPDTQYF. The chain uses TRBV28 and TRBJ2-3; 10 bases are shared with TRBD2. Trimming removed 2 bases from V and 4 bases from J; junction bases left unmatched: 6. The germline gives CDR1 MDHEN, CDR2 SYDVKM. The CDR3 is 16 residues long.

The J gene is TRBJ1-3, the V gene TRBV12-3 or TRBV12-4; D is ambiguous. This CDR3 comprises 16 residues. V was cut by 6 bases and J by 0 bases, with 15 bases left in between. The CDR3, as DNA: TGTGCCAGCAGCCGGATGTACAGAGCCTCTGGAAACACCATATATTTT. Translating gives CASSRMYRASGNTIYF.

This clonotype was observed a few times. This chain links TRBV20-1 with TRBJ2-7; D may be TRBD1 (6 bases). Deletions cut 0 bases from V and 2 bases from J, with 8 bases between. CDR3 length equals 13 residues. Germline CDR1 is DFQATT and CDR2 is SNEGSKA (reference sequence). This chain's CDR3 is CSAREPGAYEQYF. CDR3 nucleotides: TGCAGTGCTAGAGAACCAGGGGCCTACGAGCAGTACTTC.

This rearrangement joins TRBV29-1 to TRBJ1-1; maybe TRBD1 (5 bases). CDR1 is SQVTM, CDR2 ANQGSEA, per germline. This CDR3 has 11 amino acids. Trimming pared 6 bases from V and 6 bases from J, leaving 11 bases between. The CDR3 nucleotides are TGCAGCGTCCCCCCGGGACCTGAAGCTTTCTTT. Protein: CSVPPGPEAFF.